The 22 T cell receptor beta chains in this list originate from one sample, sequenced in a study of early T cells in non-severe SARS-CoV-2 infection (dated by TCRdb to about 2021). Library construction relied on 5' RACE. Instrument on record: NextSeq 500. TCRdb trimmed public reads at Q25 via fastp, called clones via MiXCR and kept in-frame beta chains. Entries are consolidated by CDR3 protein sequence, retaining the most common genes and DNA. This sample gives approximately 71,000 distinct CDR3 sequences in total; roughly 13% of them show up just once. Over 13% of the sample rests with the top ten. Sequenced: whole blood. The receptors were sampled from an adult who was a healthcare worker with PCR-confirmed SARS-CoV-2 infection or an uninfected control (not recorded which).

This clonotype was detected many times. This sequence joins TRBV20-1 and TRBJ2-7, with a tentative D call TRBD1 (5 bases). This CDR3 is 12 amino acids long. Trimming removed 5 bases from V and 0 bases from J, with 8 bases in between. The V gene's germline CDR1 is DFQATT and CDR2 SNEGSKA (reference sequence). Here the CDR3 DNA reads TGCAGTGCTTCGACAGCCTCCTACGAGCAGTACTTC. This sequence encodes CSASTASYEQYF.

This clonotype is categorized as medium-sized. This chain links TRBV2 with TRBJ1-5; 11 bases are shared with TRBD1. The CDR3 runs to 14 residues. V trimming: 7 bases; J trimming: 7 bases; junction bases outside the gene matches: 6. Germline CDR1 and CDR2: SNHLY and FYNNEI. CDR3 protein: CASNGGTGGQPQHF. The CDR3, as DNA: TGTGCCAGCAATGGCGGGACAGGGGGACAGCCCCAGCATTTT.

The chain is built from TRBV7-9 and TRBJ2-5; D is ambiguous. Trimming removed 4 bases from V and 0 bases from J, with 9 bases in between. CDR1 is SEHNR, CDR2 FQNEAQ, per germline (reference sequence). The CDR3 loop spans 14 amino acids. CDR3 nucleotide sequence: TGTGCCAGCAGCTCCGCAGAGTACCAAGAGACCCAGTACTTC. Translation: CASSSAEYQETQYF.

CDR3 nucleotides: TGCAGCGTTGCCCAGGGGAATACGCAGTATTTT. It codes for CSVAQGNTQYF. V and J are TRBV29-1 and TRBJ2-3; the D gene is possibly TRBD1 (6 bases). Germline values: CDR1 SQVTM, CDR2 ANQGSEA. This CDR3 comprises 11 residues. V was cut by 4 bases and J by 7 bases, with 9 bases left in between.

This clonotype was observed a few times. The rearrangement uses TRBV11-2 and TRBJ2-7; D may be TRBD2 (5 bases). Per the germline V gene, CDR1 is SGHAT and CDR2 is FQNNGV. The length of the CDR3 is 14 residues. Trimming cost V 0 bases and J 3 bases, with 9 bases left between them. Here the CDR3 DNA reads TGTGCCAGCAGCTTAGATTTCCGGGGCTACGAGCAGTACTTC. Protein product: CASSLDFRGYEQYF. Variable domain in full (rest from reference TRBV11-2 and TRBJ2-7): EAGVAQSPRYKIIEKRQSVAFWCNPISGHATLYWYQQILGQGPKLLIQFQNNGVVDDSQLPKDRFSAERLKGVDSTLKIQPAKLEDSAVYLCASSLDFRGYEQYFGPGTRLTVT.

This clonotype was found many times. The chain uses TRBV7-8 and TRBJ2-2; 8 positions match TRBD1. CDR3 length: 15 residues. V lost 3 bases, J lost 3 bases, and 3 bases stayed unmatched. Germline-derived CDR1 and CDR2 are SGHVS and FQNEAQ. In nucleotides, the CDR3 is TGTGCCAGCAGCTTTATGACAGGGGACACCGGGGAGCTGTTTTTT. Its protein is CASSFMTGDTGELFF.

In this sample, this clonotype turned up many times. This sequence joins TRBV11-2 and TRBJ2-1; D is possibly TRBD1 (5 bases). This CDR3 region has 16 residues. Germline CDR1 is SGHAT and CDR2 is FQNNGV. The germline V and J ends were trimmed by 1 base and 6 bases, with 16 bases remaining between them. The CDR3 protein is CASSLGSKGIGNEQFF. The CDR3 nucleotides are TGTGCCAGCAGCTTAGGTTCAAAGGGGATTGGCAATGAGCAGTTCTTC.

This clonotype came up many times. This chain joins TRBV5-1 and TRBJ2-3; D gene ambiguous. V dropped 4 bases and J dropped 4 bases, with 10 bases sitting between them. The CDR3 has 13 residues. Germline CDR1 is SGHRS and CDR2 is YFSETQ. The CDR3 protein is CASSVTSADTQYF. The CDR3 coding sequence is TGCGCCAGCAGCGTGACTTCCGCAGATACGCAGTATTTT.

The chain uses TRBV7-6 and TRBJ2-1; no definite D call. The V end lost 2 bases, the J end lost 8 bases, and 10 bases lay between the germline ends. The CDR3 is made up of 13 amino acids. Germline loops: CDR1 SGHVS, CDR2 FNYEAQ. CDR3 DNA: TGTGCCAGCAGCTTACAGCCCTTAGATGAGCAGTTCTTC. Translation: CASSLQPLDEQFF.

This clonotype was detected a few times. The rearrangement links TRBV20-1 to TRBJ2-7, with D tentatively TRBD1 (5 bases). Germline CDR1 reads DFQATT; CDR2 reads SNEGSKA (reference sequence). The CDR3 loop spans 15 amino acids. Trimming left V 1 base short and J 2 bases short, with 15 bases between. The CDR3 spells CSARALRTSAYEQYF. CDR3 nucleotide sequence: TGCAGTGCTAGAGCTTTAAGGACATCGGCCTACGAGCAGTACTTC.

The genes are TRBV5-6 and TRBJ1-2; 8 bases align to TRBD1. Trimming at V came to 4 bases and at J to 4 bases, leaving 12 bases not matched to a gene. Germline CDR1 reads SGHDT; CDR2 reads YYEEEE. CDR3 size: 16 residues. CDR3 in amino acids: CASSLRTGQAVYGYTF. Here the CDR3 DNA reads TGTGCCAGCAGCCTTAGGACGGGACAGGCAGTCTATGGCTACACCTTC. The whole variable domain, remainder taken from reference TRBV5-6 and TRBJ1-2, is DAGVTQSPTHLIKTRGQQVTLRCSPKSGHDTVSWYQQALGQGPQFIFQYYEEEERQRGNFPDRFSGHQFPNYSSELNVNALLLGDSALYLCASSLRTGQAVYGYTFGSGTRLTVV.

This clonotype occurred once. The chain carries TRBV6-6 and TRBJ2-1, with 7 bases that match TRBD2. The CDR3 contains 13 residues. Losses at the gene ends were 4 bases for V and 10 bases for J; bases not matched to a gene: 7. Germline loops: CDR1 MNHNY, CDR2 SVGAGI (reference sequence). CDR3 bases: TGTGCCAGCAGTTCCTCCCTGGGAGGGGAGCAGTTCTTC. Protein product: CASSSSLGGEQFF.

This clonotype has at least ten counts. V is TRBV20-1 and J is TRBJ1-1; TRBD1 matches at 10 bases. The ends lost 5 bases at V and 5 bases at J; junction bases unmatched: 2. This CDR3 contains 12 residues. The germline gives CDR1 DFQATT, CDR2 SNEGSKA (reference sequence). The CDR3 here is CSAADRGTEAFF. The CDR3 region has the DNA TGCAGTGCTGCGGACAGGGGGACTGAAGCTTTCTTT.

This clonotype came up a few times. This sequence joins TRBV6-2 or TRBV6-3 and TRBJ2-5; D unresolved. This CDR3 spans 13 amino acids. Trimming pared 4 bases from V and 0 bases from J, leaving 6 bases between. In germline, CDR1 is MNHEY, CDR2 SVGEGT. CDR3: CASSWADQETQYF. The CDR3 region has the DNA TGTGCCAGCAGTTGGGCAGACCAAGAGACCCAGTACTTC.

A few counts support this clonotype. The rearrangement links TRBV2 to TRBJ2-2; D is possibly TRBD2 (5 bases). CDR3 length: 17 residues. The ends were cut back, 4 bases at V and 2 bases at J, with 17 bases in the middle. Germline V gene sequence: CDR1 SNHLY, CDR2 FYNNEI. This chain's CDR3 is CASSAQGSSFNTGELFF. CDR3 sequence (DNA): TGTGCCAGCAGTGCTCAAGGGAGCTCCTTTAACACCGGGGAGCTGTTTTTT.

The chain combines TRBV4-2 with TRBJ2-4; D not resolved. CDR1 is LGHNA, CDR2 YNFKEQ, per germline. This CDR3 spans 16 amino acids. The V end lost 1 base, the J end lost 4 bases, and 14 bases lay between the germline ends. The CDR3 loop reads CASSQGSASIKNIQYF. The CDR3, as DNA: TGTGCCAGCAGCCAAGGATCGGCTAGTATAAAAAACATTCAGTACTTC.

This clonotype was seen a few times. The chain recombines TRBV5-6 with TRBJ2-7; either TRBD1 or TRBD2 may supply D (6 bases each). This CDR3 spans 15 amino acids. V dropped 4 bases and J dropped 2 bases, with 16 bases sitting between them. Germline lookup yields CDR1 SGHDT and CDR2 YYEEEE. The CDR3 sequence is CASSLTGGPPYEQYF. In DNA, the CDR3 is TGTGCCAGCAGCCTAACTGGGGGGCCTCCCTACGAGCAGTACTTC.

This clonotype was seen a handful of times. The CDR3: CAISEGGSTEAFF. CDR3 sequence (DNA): TGTGCCATCAGTGAGGGGGGGAGTACTGAAGCTTTCTTT. This chain joins TRBV10-3 and TRBJ1-1; the D gene is possibly TRBD1 (5 bases). Looked up from germline, CDR1 is ENHRY and CDR2 is SYGVKD. V was pared by 2 bases and J by 5 bases, with 9 bases between. The CDR3 is 13 amino acids.

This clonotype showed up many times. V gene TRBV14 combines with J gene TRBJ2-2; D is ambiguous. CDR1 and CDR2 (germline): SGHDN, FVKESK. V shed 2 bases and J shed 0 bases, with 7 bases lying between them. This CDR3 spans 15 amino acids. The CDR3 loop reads CASSQWQANTGELFF. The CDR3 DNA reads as TGTGCCAGCAGCCAATGGCAGGCGAACACCGGGGAGCTGTTTTTT.

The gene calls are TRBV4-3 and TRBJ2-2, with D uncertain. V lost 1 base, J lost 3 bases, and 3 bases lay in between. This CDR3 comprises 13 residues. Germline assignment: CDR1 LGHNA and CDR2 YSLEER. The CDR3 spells CASSQGYTGELFF. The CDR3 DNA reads TGCGCCAGCAGCCAAGGGTACACCGGGGAGCTGTTTTTT.

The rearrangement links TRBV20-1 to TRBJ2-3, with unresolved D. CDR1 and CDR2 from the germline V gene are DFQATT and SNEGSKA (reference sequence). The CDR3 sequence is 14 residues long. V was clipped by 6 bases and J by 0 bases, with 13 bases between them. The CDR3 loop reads CSADTETSTDTQYF. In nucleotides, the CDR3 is TGCAGTGCCGACACAGAGACTAGCACAGATACGCAGTATTTT.

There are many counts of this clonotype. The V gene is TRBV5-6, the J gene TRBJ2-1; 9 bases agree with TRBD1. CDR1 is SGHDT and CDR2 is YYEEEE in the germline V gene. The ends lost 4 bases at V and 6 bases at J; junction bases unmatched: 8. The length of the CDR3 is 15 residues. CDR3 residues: CASSQGQGAPNEQFF. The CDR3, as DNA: TGTGCCAGCAGCCAGGGACAGGGTGCCCCCAATGAGCAGTTCTTC.